The TCR beta chain under discussion was sequenced for a study of T cells in Graves' hyperthyroidism and ophthalmopathy (dated by TCRdb to the late 2010s). As for the study more broadly: Peripheral blood was collected at initial diagnosis, before any treatment. The study also compared thyroid tissue and blood T-cell repertoires from five or six Graves' hyperthyroidism patients. Whether ophthalmopathy could be predicted prospectively was tested in an independent validation cohort made up of about 18 hyperthyroidism patients plus 17 patients who later progressed to ophthalmopathy. The roughly 94 discovery patients were randomly split 7:3 into training and test sets. TCR Vbeta CDR3 sequencing of fewer than 150 peripheral blood samples (more than 40 ophthalmopathy, 75 hyperthyroidism and some 17 progressor patients) is reported in the paper. To identify TCR V-J signatures that set the groups apart, the researchers used a discovery cohort of 95 to 100 patients, made up of 43 with Graves' ophthalmopathy and 57 with stable Graves' hyperthyroidism. Once sampling was done, hyperthyroidism patients were given methimazole at a starting dose of 30 mg daily, whereas ophthalmopathy patients were given high-dose intravenous methylprednisolone.

This clonotype was seen ten or more times. The clone's antigen remains unknown. No much larger clone is present one base from it, and per-base qualities are unavailable. TCR beta CDR3 regions were amplified from RNA transcripts. The TCR CDR3 was subjected to a first round of RT-PCR using the HTBI primer set and the Qiagen OneStep RT-PCR kit. The libraries were constructed in a second round of multiplex PCR and then size-selected and purified. Sequencing of the libraries was done on an Illumina HiSeq2000 using paired-end 100 bp reads. Under the source paper's analysis protocol: SOAPnuke was used to process the raw data, throwing out any read that contained adapters or uncalled bases, had a mean Phred below 15, or lacked an exact constant-primer or identifier match. COPE v1.2.5 was used to merge the high-quality paired reads, and each unique nucleotide sequence was defined as a clonotype. Clonotypes were aligned to IMGT TRBV, TRBD and TRBJ reference segments using MiTCR v1.1. The analysis included only V-J combinations with a frequency above 0.0001, which together covered 99% to 99.2% of the repertoires. The TCS score was defined as F50 (clonal expansion) divided by E x V (chaos), with BLOSUM62-based TCRdist calculated between CDR3 peptides within each V-J. Welch's t-statistics and random forest reduced 500 to 550 V-J features to 13, which were used in a naive Bayes classifier (R e1071). TCRdb trimmed the raw reads at Q25, called clones with MiXCR and kept productive beta chains. A single entry per CDR3 protein holds the most common genes and DNA from its merged rows. TCRdb, not the original authors, processed these V and J calls. A total of hundreds of thousands of distinct CDR3 sequences appear in this sample, roughly 25% of them only once. The ten largest clones represent roughly 70% of the sample.

Study-level results and caveats: No statistical method was used to fix the sample size in advance, and group allocation was not hidden from the investigators. Blood samples also contained most of the expanded thyroid clonotypes (frequency above 0.001), which suggests that blood repertoires may reflect thyroid immune responses. In validation, progression to ophthalmopathy was predicted by the model with around 71% sensitivity and roughly 76% specificity, a median of approximately 7.1 months before onset. A 13 V-J signature model separated ophthalmopathy from stable hyperthyroidism, with about 90% sensitivity and 81.08% specificity in cross-validation and 80%/75% in testing.

Stable Graves' hyperthyroidism was defined as the absence of progression to ophthalmopathy over 18 months of follow-up. Hyperthyroidism patients were newly diagnosed, had a disease duration of under 2 months, and were aged 18 to 65 years. The study excluded patients with uncontrolled infections, other autoimmune diseases, pregnancy or lactation. Diagnoses were established on the basis of clinical symptoms, serum thyroxine and TRAb, thyroid ultrasound, and orbital computed tomography. Ficoll-Paque density gradient centrifugation was used to isolate PBMCs from approximately 10 ml of fresh peripheral blood. Total RNA was extracted using Trizol reagent, and RNA quality was assessed on an Agilent 2100 Bioanalyzer. V sheds 1 base and J sheds 7 bases, leaving 11 bases between their ends. Per the germline V gene (reference sequence), LGHDT is the CDR1 and YNNKEL is the CDR2. From cysteine to phenylalanine, the CDR3 is 13 amino acids long. Just CDR3 DNA is preserved here, 39 bases in frame from base 1.

The sequence derives from a man aged 50 to 59 with Graves' hyperthyroidism. The chain links TRBV3-1 with TRBJ2-7, with no reliable assignment of the D segment. Sequencing used blood. CDR3 loop: CASSQAGPLEQYF. The DNA sequence follows: TGTGCCAGCAGCCAAGCAGGTCCGCTAGAGCAGTACTTC.